This TCR beta chain was identified in a study of sequential checkpoint blockade in melanoma (dated by TCRdb to the late 2010s). Looking at the study overall: Patients were randomized 1:1 to first-line nivolumab followed by ipilimumab (arm A) or ipilimumab followed by nivolumab (arm B). Maintenance nivolumab came after each of the two trial sequences. DNA from 90 or so pretreatment melanoma tumor samples was subjected to TCRbeta immunosequencing. For under 25 patients, matched tumor biopsies were taken both before treatment and at week 13, after single-agent nivolumab (arm A) or ipilimumab (arm B). The same lesion was the source of approximately 80% of the matched pre- and post-treatment tumor biopsy pairs.

The treatment or condition label, as the study defines it: randomized to nivolumab then ipilimumab (arm A) or the reverse (arm B). None of the trial patients had been given prior DNA-damaging chemotherapy. Samples came from patients with melanoma in CheckMate 064, a randomized, open-label phase II trial of sequential checkpoint blockade. Tumor TCR sequencing used genomic DNA from formalin-fixed paraffin-embedded (FFPE) tissue samples. Worth noting for this clone: Its antigen is not yet known. No much larger clone exists at a distance of one base, and base qualities are not known.

The V end loses 4 bases and the J end loses 3 bases, and a stretch of 13 bases separates them. The germline V gene supplies CDR1 SGHRS and CDR2 YFSETQ. Taken from cysteine to phenylalanine, the CDR3 has 15 residues. Only the CDR3 portion is preserved as DNA: 45 bases, with reading frame beginning at the first base. TCRbeta CDR3 regions were immunosequenced from genomic DNA with the immunoSEQ Assay. Before high-throughput sequencing, the genomic DNA was amplified using bias-controlled multiplex PCR. The source study handled its data this way. To quantify the absolute abundance of each unique TCRbeta CDR3 region, the sequences were collapsed and filtered. Clonality, defined as 1 minus Pielou's evenness, was calculated using only productive rearrangements. Tumor T-cell fraction was calculated by normalizing TCRbeta template counts to usable DNA, which was estimated from several housekeeping genes. A previously published method was used to identify clones whose frequencies were significantly greater in on-treatment samples than in baseline samples. TCRdb obtained this table from immuneACCESS and retained in-frame rearrangements with V and J assigned. These tables miss some clones; where compared with another copy, unresolved V genes account for less than half of the shortfall, and the remainder is unexplained. Clone size and the V and J calls come from that table; the DNA yielded D and trimming. This sample has roughly 7,200 clones in its table, and about 28% of those were observed once. The ten largest make up 23% of the sample.

Study-wide findings and limitations: Validation of the response-prediction model combining TCR metrics and mutation burden is needed in larger, independent patient cohorts. Patients with increases in tumor T-cell fraction and clonality by week 13 were approximately 30 times more likely to achieve clinical benefit. Within-arm analyses of tumor T-cell fraction were constrained by small sample sizes and reduced statistical power. Tumor T-cell fraction and clonality were found to correlate with PD-L1 staining and CD8+ T-cell counts but not with mutational load. In the nivolumab-first arm (arm A), an association was found between pretreatment tumor TIL clonality and response (P = .04).

The TCR comes from a human donor with melanoma. The rearranged chain carries TRBV5-1 and TRBJ2-2; perhaps TRBD1 is the D gene, with 6 bases matching. The material sequenced was tumor tissue (inferred from file names), taken from a patient given nivolumab and ipilimumab in sequence. The CDR3 reads as follows: CASSPGQWDTGELFF. The DNA is TGCGCCAGCAGCCCCGGACAGTGGGACACCGGGGAGCTGTTTTTT.